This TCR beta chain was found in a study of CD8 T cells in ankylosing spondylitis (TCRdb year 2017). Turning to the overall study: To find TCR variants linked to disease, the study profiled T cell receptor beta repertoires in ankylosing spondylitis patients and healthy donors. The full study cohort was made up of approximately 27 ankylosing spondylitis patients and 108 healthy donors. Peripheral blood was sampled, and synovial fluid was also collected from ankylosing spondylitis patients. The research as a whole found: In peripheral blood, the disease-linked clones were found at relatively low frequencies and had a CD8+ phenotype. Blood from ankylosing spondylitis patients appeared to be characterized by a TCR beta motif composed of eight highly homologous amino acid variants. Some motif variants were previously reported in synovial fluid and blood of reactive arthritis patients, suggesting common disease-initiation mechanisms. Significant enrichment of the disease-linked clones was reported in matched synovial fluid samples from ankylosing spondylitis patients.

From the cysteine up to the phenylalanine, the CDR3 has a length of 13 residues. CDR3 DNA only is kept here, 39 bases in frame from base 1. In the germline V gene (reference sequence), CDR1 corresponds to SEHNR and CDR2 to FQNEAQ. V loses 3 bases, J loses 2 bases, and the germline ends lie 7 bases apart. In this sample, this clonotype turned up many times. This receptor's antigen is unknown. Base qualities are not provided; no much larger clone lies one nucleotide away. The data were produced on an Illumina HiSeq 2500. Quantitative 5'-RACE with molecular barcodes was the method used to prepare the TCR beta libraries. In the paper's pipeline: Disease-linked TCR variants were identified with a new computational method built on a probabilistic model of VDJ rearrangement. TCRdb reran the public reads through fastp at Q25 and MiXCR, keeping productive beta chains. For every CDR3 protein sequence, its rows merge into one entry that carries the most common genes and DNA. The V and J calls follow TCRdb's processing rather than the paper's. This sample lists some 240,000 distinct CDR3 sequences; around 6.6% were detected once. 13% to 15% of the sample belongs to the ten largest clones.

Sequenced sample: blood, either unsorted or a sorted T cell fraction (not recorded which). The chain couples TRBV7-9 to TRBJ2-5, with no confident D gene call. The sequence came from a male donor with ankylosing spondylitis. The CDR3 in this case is CASSFLRQETQYF. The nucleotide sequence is TGTGCCAGCAGCTTTCTCCGGCAAGAGACCCAGTACTTC.